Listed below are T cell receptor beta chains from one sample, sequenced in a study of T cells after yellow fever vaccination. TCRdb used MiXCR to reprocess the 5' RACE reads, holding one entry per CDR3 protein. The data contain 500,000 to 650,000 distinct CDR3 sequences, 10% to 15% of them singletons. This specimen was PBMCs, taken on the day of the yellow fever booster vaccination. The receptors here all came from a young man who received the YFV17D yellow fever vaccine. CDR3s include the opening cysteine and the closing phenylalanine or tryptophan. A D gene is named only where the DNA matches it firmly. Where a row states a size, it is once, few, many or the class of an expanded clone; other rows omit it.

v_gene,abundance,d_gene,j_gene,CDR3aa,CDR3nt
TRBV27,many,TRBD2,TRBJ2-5,CASSLYGLDQETQYF,TGTGCCAGCAGTTTATACGGACTAGATCAAGAGACCCAGTACTTC
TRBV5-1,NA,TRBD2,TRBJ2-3,CASSWMTSRITADTQYF,TGCGCCAGCAGCTGGATGACTAGCCGGATCACGGCAGATACGCAGTATTTT
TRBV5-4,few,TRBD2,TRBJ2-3,CASSLLLADTDTQYF,TGTGCCAGCAGCTTGTTGCTAGCGGACACAGATACGCAGTATTTT
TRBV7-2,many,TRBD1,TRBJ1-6,CASSLRQGESPLHF,TGTGCCAGCAGCTTAAGACAGGGTGAATCACCCCTCCACTTT
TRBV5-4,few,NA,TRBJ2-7,CASSPTPTTYEQYF,TGTGCCAGCAGCCCGACTCCAACCACCTACGAGCAGTACTTC
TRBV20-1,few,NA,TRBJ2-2,CSARVRGSGRAELFF,TGCAGTGCTAGAGTTAGGGGCTCGGGACGGGCGGAGCTGTTTTTT
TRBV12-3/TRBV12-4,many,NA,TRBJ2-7,CASSFSVQGTYEQYF,TGTGCCAGCAGTTTTTCGGTGCAGGGTACCTACGAGCAGTACTTC
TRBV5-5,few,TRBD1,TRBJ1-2,CASSLGDRVAGYTF,TGTGCCAGCAGCTTGGGCGACAGGGTTGCTGGCTACACCTTC
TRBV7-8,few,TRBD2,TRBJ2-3,CASSFRASGNTDTQYF,TGTGCCAGCAGCTTTAGGGCTAGCGGTAACACAGATACGCAGTATTTT
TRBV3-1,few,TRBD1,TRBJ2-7,CASSLGTGPLEQYF,TGTGCCAGCAGCCTGGGGACAGGGCCCCTCGAGCAGTACTTC
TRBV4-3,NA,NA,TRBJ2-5,CASSHEYWETQYF,TGCGCCAGCAGCCATGAATATTGGGAGACCCAGTACTTC
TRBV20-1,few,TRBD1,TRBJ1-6,CSARDRRQGNSPLHF,TGCAGTGCTAGAGATCGGAGACAGGGGAATTCACCCCTCCACTTT
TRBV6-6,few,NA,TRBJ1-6,CASSQRPSSPLHF,TGTGCCAGCAGCCAAAGACCAAGTTCACCCCTCCACTTT
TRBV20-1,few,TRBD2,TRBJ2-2,CSAQLAGFTGELFF,TGCAGTGCTCAGCTAGCGGGTTTCACCGGGGAGCTGTTTTTT
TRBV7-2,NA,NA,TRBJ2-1,CASSLAPDHSYNEQFF,TGTGCCAGCAGCTTAGCTCCAGACCACTCCTACAATGAGCAGTTCTTC
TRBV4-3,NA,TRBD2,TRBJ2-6,CASSQDLWGGAGANVLTF,TGCGCCAGCAGCCAAGATCTTTGGGGAGGGGCTGGGGCCAACGTCCTGACTTTC
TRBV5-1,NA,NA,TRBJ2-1,CASSSRGGGGNEQFF,TGCGCCAGCAGCTCCCGCGGAGGGGGGGGTAATGAGCAGTTCTTC
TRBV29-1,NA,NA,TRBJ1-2,CSVEDLKLDRTPYGYTF,TGCAGCGTTGAAGATCTAAAATTAGACAGGACCCCCTATGGCTACACCTTC
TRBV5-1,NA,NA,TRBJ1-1,CASSFRSVNTEAFF,TGCGCCAGCAGCTTCCGGTCCGTGAACACTGAAGCTTTCTTT
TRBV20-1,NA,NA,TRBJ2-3,CSAPHITADTQYF,TGCAGTGCCCCGCATATAACGGCAGATACGCAGTATTTT
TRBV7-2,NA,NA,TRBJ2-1,CASTRDGGNEQFF,TGTGCCAGCACCCGGGACGGAGGCAATGAGCAGTTCTTC
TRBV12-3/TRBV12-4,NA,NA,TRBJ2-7,CASTPELVSYEQYF,TGTGCCAGCACCCCGGAGTTAGTCTCCTACGAGCAGTACTTC
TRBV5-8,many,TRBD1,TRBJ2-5,CASSLTGAETQYF,TGTGCCAGCAGCCTTACAGGGGCAGAGACCCAGTACTTC
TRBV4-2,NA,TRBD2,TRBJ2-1,CASSQDAGVGLGEQFF,TGTGCCAGCAGCCAAGATGCGGGAGTTGGGCTCGGTGAGCAGTTCTTC
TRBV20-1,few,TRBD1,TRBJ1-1,CSAGDRGRGRNTEAFF,TGCAGTGCTGGAGACAGGGGGCGCGGGAGGAACACTGAAGCTTTCTTT
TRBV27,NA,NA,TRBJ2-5,CASSLSHGPQETQYF,TGTGCCAGCAGTTTATCGCACGGGCCACAAGAGACCCAGTACTTC
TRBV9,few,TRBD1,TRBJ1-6,CASSLTGSNSPLHF,TGTGCCAGCAGCCTGACAGGGAGTAATTCACCCCTCCACTTT
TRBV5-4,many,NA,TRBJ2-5,CASSPSTQETQYF,TGTGCCAGCAGCCCGTCCACGCAAGAGACCCAGTACTTC
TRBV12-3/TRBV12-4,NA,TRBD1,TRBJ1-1,CASRGQGGNTEASF,TGTGCCAGCAGGGGACAGGGCGGGAACACTGAAGCTTCCTTT
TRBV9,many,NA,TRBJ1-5,CASSVGGVGQPQHF,TGTGCCAGCAGCGTAGGAGGGGTAGGGCAGCCCCAGCATTTT
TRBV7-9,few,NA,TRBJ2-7,CASNAGSLEQYF,TGTGCCAGCAACGCGGGAAGCCTCGAGCAGTACTTC
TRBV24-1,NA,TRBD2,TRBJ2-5,CATSPGGGGQETQYF,TGTGCCACCAGTCCGGGAGGTGGTGGACAAGAGACCCAGTACTTC
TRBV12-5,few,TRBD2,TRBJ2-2,CASGLQAGGPGGELFF,TGTGCTAGTGGTTTGCAAGCGGGAGGGCCAGGCGGGGAGCTGTTTTTT
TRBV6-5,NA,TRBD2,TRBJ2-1,CASSYRLAGGLVNEQFF,TGTGCCAGCAGTTACAGACTAGCGGGAGGTTTGGTCAATGAGCAGTTCTTC
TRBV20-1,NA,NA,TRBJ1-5,CSVGRDSNQPQHF,TGCAGTGTAGGTAGAGATAGCAATCAGCCCCAGCATTTT
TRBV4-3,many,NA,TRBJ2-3,CASSHQLVGTDTQYF,TGCGCCAGCAGCCACCAATTAGTAGGCACAGATACGCAGTATTTT
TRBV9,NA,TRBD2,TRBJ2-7,CASSVGVSGSYEQYF,TGTGCCAGCAGCGTAGGGGTTAGCGGGAGCTACGAGCAGTACTTC